This T cell receptor beta chain emerged from a study of identical twins. Study conclusions and caveats: Within twin pairs, the out-of-frame alpha sequences they shared showed excess low generation probability.

There were only healthy Caucasians among the donors. The CDR3 length is 16 residues. In germline, CDR1 is SGHVS, CDR2 FQNEAQ. V lost 1 base, J lost 0 bases, and 13 bases lay in between. The table lists this clonotype with a few counts. Its specificity is not known. TCRdb processed the 5' RACE reads anew with MiXCR; each CDR3 protein has one entry. The repertoire holds approximately 530,000 distinct CDR3 sequences, with approximately 20% as singletons. These data are also associated with another study on yellow fever vaccine responses in identical twins.

The chain employs TRBV7-8 and TRBJ2-7; D is unresolved. This receptor was identified in a woman aged 18-29 years in good health. Input material: CD4+ T cells sorted from blood. The CDR3 DNA sequence: TGTGCCAGCAGCTTAGTCCCAGTCTCAAGCTCCTACGAGCAGTACTTC. Protein product: CASSLVPVSSSYEQYF.